This T cell receptor (beta chain) was identified in a study of blood T cell repertoires in COVID-19. Per the authors' pipeline: It was from reference gene primer amplification that nucleated cell counts were estimated. Assay: immunoSEQ multiplex PCR; the TCRdb copy retains only in-frame clones and omits some. V, J and clone size derive from that table, while D and trimming were established from the DNA sequence. The sample carries 250,000 or so clones, around 82% recorded once. Participants were aged about 18 to 95 years, lived in 20 to 25 US areas, and enrolled virtually. The study assigned cohorts using participant-reported clinical history. Trimming pared 5 bases from V and 3 bases from J, leaving 13 bases between. This CDR3 contains 15 residues. CDR1 is SNHLY and CDR2 is FYNNEI in the germline V gene.

The chain employs TRBV2 and TRBJ2-2; weak D call: TRBD2 (6 bases). The sequence was collected from a man in his fifties who had recovered from COVID-19. Material: PBMCs or T cells enriched from blood (not recorded which). CDR3 amino acids: CASSPGTVYTGELFF. As DNA, the CDR3 is TGTGCCAGCAGTCCCGGGACTGTGTACACCGGGGAGCTGTTTTTT.